This is a list of T cell receptor beta chains from one sample in a study of vaccination and CD4 T cells after COVID-19. Each CDR3 protein gets one entry after TCRdb re-called the PCR reads with MiXCR. The sample has fewer than 20,000 distinct CDR3 sequences; about half are singletons. For these receptors, no antigen is known. The sample consisted of CD4+ T cells from blood, cultured in vitro, taken before SARS-CoV-2 vaccination. These receptors were obtained from a human donor who had recovered from COVID-19. The CDR3 runs from the conserved cysteine through the conserved F or W. Each record gives: V gene, D gene, CDR3 length, J gene, clone size, CDR3 DNA, CDR3 protein. The D gene is left open where the match is weak. Expanded clones are given a class, and other clones once, few, many or no size at all.

TRBV15	TRBD1	15	TRBJ1-4	-	TGTGCCACCAGCAGATCTGGGACAGTTAATGAAAAACTGTTTTTT	CATSRSGTVNEKLFF
TRBV2	-	13	TRBJ1-6	-	TGTGCCAGCGGGCGTGAGCTAGATGTGTCCCTCCACTTT	CASGRELDVSLHF
TRBV7-5	-	19	TRBJ2-5	few	-	CISVSRPGLAGAAMETQYF
TRBV5-1	-	14	TRBJ1-1	-	TGCGCCAGCAGCTTTAGGGGCCAGAACACTGAAGCTTTCTTT	CASSFRGQNTEAFF
TRBV15	-	15	TRBJ2-3	-	TGTGCCACCAGCAGAGCTGGTAGGGAAACAGATACGCAGTATTTT	CATSRAGRETDTQYF
TRBV7-9	TRBD2	15	TRBJ2-1	-	TGTGCCAGCAGCCTAGGGACTAGCGGGAGATCTGAGCAGTTCTTC	CASSLGTSGRSEQFF
TRBV25-1	TRBD2	14	TRBJ2-5	-	TGTGCCAGCCAGCAGGGAGGGTGGGTAGAGACCCAGTACTTC	CASQQGGWVETQYF
TRBV12-3/TRBV12-4	TRBD1	19	TRBJ1-1	-	TGTGCCAGCAGTATGCTCGACCTGTACCACAGGGGACTGAACACTGAAGCTTTCTTT	CASSMLDLYHRGLNTEAFF
TRBV5-6	TRBD1	15	TRBJ2-5	few	TGTGCCAGCAGCTGGACAGGGGGGGGCCAAGAGACCCAGTACTTC	CASSWTGGGQETQYF
TRBV29-1	TRBD2	14	TRBJ2-3	-	TGCAGCGTTCGGGGGGTCGAGGGCACAGATACGCAGTATTTT	CSVRGVEGTDTQYF
TRBV20-1	TRBD2	16	TRBJ2-2	few	TGCAGTGCCCCTGGGACTAGCGGGAAGGCAATCGGGGAGCTGTTTTTT	CSAPGTSGKAIGELFF
TRBV20-1	TRBD1	16	TRBJ2-5	-	TGCAGTGCTGGAGGACAGGGTGGACTGGGCCAAGAGACCCAGTACTTC	CSAGGQGGLGQETQYF
TRBV20-1	-	16	TRBJ2-1	once	TGCAGTGCTAGAGCAGGAACCGCAATATCCTACAATGAGCAGTTCTTC	CSARAGTAISYNEQFF
TRBV6-2/TRBV6-3	TRBD1	14	TRBJ1-2	few	TGTGCCAGCAGTATACAGGGGATGCGCTATGGCTACACCTTC	CASSIQGMRYGYTF
TRBV7-3	TRBD1	15	TRBJ1-1	-	TGTGCCAGCAGCCCAACGGTGGGGACAGTGACTGAAGCTTTCTTT	CASSPTVGTVTEAFF
TRBV12-3/TRBV12-4	-	15	TRBJ2-3	-	TGTGCCAGCAGTTTATGGCGGGACGGCACAGATACGCAGTATTTT	CASSLWRDGTDTQYF
TRBV6-1	TRBD2	13	TRBJ2-1	-	TGTGCCAGCCGACTAGCGGGGGGCAATGAGCAGTTCTTC	CASRLAGGNEQFF
TRBV19	-	16	TRBJ1-2	-	TGTGCCAGTACTATACGGTTGGACAGATCTAACTATGGCTACACCTTC	CASTIRLDRSNYGYTF
TRBV20-1	-	15	TRBJ2-3	-	TGCAGTGCTAGGAGACAGGGAGGTGGCACAGATACGCAGTATTTT	CSARRQGGGTDTQYF
TRBV19	-	14	TRBJ1-2	-	TGTGCCAGTAGTCCGCCCGGAATTATCTATGGCTACACCTTC	CASSPPGIIYGYTF
TRBV6-1	-	14	TRBJ2-6	few	TGTGCCAGCATCCCAGCCGCTGGGGCCAACGTCCTGACTTTC	CASIPAAGANVLTF
TRBV7-9	-	13	TRBJ2-2	-	TGTGCCAGCAGCTCTCGCCCAACCGGGGAGCTGTTTTTT	CASSSRPTGELFF
TRBV5-1	TRBD1	15	TRBJ2-5	-	TGCGCCAGCAGCGTCGCCGGGACAGCCCAAGAGACCCAGTACTTC	CASSVAGTAQETQYF
TRBV27	TRBD1	16	TRBJ2-7	-	TGTGCCAGCAGTTTACACGGGGACAGGGGTGCCTACGAGCAGTACTTC	CASSLHGDRGAYEQYF
TRBV6-2/TRBV6-3	-	13	TRBJ1-1	once	TGTGCCAGCAGCTACGGTCGGGTCACTGAAGCTTTCTTT	CASSYGRVTEAFF
TRBV7-8	-	12	TRBJ2-1	once	TGTGCCAGCAGCCCTGGCAGGAATGAGCAGTTCTTC	CASSPGRNEQFF
TRBV19	-	15	TRBJ1-1	-	TGTGCCAGTAGTATAGTAGGGCAGGGAAACACTGAAGCTTTCTTT	CASSIVGQGNTEAFF
TRBV6-4	TRBD2	14	TRBJ2-3	medium-sized	TGTGCCAGCAGTGAAGGTAGCGGGTCGGATACGCAGTATTTT	CASSEGSGSDTQYF
TRBV7-9	TRBD1	14	TRBJ1-2	-	TGTGCCAGCAGCGACGCCGGGACAGGGACTGGCTACACCTTC	CASSDAGTGTGYTF
TRBV20-1	-	14	TRBJ2-7	few	TGCAGTGCTAACCCACAACCCGGGCCCTACGAGCAGTACTTC	CSANPQPGPYEQYF
TRBV12-3/TRBV12-4	-	11	TRBJ2-1	-	TGTGCCAGCAGTTTAGTGGATGAGCAGTTCTTC	CASSLVDEQFF
TRBV9	-	14	TRBJ2-5	-	TGTGCCAGCAGCCCCTTTAGAGGGGTAGAGACCCAGTACTTC	CASSPFRGVETQYF
TRBV10-3	TRBD2	18	TRBJ2-1	-	TGTGCCATCAGCGTTCGGCTAATTACTAGCGGCTCCTACAATGAGCAGTTCTTC	CAISVRLITSGSYNEQFF
TRBV15	TRBD1	16	TRBJ1-4	few	TGTGCCACCAGCAGAGATTCCGGGACAGGTTATGAAAAACTGTTTTTT	CATSRDSGTGYEKLFF
TRBV20-1	-	16	TRBJ1-6	-	TGCAGTGCTAGAGAGCGCCGGGACAAGTTTAATTCACCCCTCCACTTT	CSARERRDKFNSPLHF
TRBV6-5	-	14	TRBJ2-3	-	TGTGCCAGCAGTTACTCTAGCGGCACAGATACGCAGTATTTT	CASSYSSGTDTQYF
TRBV7-2	-	15	TRBJ1-1	few	TGTGCCAGCAGCTTAGAGGGGCCCGTGAACACTGAAGCTTTCTTT	CASSLEGPVNTEAFF